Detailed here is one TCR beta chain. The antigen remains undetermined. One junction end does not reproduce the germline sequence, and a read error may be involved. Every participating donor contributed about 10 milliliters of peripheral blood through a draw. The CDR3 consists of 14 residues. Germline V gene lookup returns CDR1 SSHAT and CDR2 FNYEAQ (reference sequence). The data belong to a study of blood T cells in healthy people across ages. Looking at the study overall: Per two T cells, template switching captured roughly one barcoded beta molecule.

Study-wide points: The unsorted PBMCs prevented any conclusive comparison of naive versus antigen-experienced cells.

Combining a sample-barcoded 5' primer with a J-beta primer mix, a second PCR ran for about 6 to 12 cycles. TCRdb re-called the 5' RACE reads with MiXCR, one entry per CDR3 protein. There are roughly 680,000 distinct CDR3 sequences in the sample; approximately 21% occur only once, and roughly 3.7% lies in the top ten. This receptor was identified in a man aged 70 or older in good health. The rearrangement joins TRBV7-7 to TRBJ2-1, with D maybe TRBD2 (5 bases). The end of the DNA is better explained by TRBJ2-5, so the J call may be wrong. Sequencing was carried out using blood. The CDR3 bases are TGTGCTAGCAGCTTACCGGGTAGCGCCGCAACCCAGTACTTC. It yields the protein CASSLPGSAATQYF.